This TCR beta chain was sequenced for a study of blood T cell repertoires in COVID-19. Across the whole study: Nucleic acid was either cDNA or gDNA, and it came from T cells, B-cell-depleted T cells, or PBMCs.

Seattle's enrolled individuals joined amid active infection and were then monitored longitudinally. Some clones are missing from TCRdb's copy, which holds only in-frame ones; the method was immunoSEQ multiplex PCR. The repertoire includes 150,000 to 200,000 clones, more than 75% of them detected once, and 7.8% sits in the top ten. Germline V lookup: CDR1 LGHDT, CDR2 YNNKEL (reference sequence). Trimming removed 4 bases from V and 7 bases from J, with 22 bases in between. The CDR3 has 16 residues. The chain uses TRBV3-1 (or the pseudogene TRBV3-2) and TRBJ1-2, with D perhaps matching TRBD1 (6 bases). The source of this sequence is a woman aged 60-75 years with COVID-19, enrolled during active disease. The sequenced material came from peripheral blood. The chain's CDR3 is CASSRNSGAASGGYTF. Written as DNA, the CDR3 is TGTGCCAGCAGCCGCAACTCAGGGGCCGCTTCGGGTGGCTACACCTTC.